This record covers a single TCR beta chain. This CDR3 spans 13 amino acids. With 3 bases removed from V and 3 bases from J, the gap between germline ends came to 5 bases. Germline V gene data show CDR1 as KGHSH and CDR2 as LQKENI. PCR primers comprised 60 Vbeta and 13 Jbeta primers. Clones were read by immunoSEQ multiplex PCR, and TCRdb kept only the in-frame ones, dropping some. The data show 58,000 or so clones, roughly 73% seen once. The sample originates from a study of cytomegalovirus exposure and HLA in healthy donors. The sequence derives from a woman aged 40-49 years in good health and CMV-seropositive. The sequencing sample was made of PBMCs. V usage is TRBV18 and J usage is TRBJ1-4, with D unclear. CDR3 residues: CASSPPSNEKLFF. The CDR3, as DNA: TGTGCCAGCTCACCTCCTTCTAATGAAAAACTGTTTTTT.